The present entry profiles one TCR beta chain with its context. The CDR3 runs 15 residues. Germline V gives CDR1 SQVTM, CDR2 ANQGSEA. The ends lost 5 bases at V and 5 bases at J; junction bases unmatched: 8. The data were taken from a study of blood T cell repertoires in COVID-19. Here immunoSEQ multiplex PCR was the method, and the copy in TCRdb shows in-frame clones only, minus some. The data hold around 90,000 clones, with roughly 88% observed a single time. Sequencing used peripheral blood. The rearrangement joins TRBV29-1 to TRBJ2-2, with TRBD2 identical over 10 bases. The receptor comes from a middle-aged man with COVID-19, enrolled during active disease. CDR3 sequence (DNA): TGCAGCGTTCGATCCCGGACTAGCGGAACCGGGGAGCTGTTTTTT. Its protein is CSVRSRTSGTGELFF.